This T cell receptor (beta chain) emerged from a study of cytomegalovirus exposure and HLA in healthy donors. Study results and limitations: Rates of TCR association differed by HLA locus in a later analysis, with DRB1 highest and HLA-C lowest.

This clone was observed a few times. What it binds is not known. Amplification used 60 Vbeta primers and 13 Jbeta primers. The method was immunoSEQ multiplex PCR; TCRdb's version includes in-frame clones alone and lacks a portion of them. This table holds tens of thousands of clones, about 70% found once. The CDR3 is 14 residues long. Trimming cost V 6 bases and J 2 bases, with 11 bases left between them. Germline CDR1 is MNHNY and CDR2 is SVGAGI (reference sequence). The rearrangement joins TRBV6-6 to TRBJ1-3; D is ambiguous. The sample consisted of PBMCs. The receptor was isolated from a woman in her forties or fifties in good health and CMV-seropositive. CDR3 in amino acids: CASRDFRPGNTIYF. The CDR3 region has the DNA TGTGCCAGCAGGGACTTCAGACCTGGAAACACCATATATTTT.